What follows are 30 T cell receptor beta chains derived from one specimen sequenced in a study of T cells in Graves' hyperthyroidism and ophthalmopathy. Regions amplified from RNA transcripts were the TCR beta CDR3 regions. Using the HTBI primer set, a first-round RT-PCR was run on the TCR CDR3. A single record per CDR3 protein comes from TCRdb applying MiXCR to the multiplex PCR reads. Seen here are fewer than 900,000 distinct CDR3 sequences, roughly 15% observed once, and the top ten hold roughly 8%. Sample: blood. These receptors all stem from a man between 18 and 29 years old with Graves' hyperthyroidism.

The sample holds one count of this clonotype. The V call is TRBV6-4, the J call TRBJ2-2, with a tentative D call TRBD1 (6 bases). The CDR3 length is 18 residues. Germline V gene sequence: CDR1 MRHNA, CDR2 SNTAGT. V was clipped by 6 bases and J by 9 bases, with 29 bases between them. In DNA, the CDR3 is TGTGCCAGCAGGGCGCCACGGACAGCCGAGCCGTATTCCCGGGAGCTGTTTTTT. Translated: CASRAPRTAEPYSRELFF.

V is TRBV20-1 and J is TRBJ2-7; D perhaps matches TRBD2 (5 bases). CDR1 and CDR2 (germline): DFQATT, SNEGSKA (reference sequence). Trimming removed 3 bases at V and 5 bases at J, with 11 bases between. CDR3 length: 12 amino acids. The CDR3 region is CSARPSWDEQYF. The CDR3 DNA reads as TGCAGTGCTAGGCCTAGCTGGGACGAGCAGTACTTC.

This clonotype was seen ten or more times. This sequence joins TRBV3-1 and TRBJ2-7, with D perhaps being TRBD1 or TRBD2 (6 bases each). Germline V gene data show CDR1 as LGHDT and CDR2 as YNNKEL (reference sequence). V lost 3 bases to trimming and J lost 6 bases, with 21 bases between them. The CDR3 has 16 residues. The CDR3 here is CASSQVGSGALSEQYF. The CDR3 DNA is TGTGCCAGCAGCCAGGTGGGCTCGGGGGCCCTGAGCGAGCAGTACTTC.

With regard to this clonotype: One junction end does not reproduce the germline sequence, and a read error may be involved. The chain recombines TRBV7-6 with TRBJ1-4; TRBD1 might be the D (5 bases). Germline CDR1 reads SGHVS; CDR2 reads FNYEAQ. This CDR3 is built from 15 residues. This CDR3 reads CASSLLTATNEELFF. In DNA, the CDR3 is TGTGCCAGCAGCTTATTGACAGCAACTAATGAAGAACTGTTTTTT.

This clonotype has only a few counts. The chain recombines TRBV20-1 with TRBJ1-2; unclear D gene. V lost 0 bases and J 2 bases, leaving 16 bases between the germline ends. The CDR3 loop spans 16 amino acids. Per germline, CDR1 DFQATT and CDR2 SNEGSKA (reference sequence). The CDR3 DNA sequence: TGCAGTGCTAGAGACCCTAGCGGTCGCGGCAACTATGGCTACACCTTC. Its translation: CSARDPSGRGNYGYTF.

The chain recombines TRBV19 with TRBJ2-1, with D possibly matching TRBD2 (7 bases). The CDR3 contains 15 residues. Looked up from germline, CDR1 is LNHDA and CDR2 is SQIVND (reference sequence). V was clipped by 2 bases and J by 7 bases, with 15 bases between them. The CDR3 sequence is CASSISGTSLNEQFF. The CDR3 DNA reads TGTGCCAGTAGTATAAGCGGGACATCGTTGAATGAGCAGTTCTTC.

There are many counts of this clonotype. The chain employs TRBV20-1 and TRBJ2-3, with 8 bases matching TRBD2. The CDR3 length is 15 residues. J was trimmed by 0 bases and V by 5 bases; bases with no gene match: 7. CDR1 is DFQATT and CDR2 is SNEGSKA in the germline V gene (reference sequence). In DNA form, the CDR3 reads TGCAGTGCTCAAGCGGGAGAGACTAGCACAGATACGCAGTATTTT. It encodes CSAQAGETSTDTQYF.

The CDR3 region is CATWTSGRNKDTQYF. For the CDR3, the DNA is TGTGCCACTTGGACTAGCGGGAGGAATAAAGATACGCAGTATTTT. The genes are TRBV10-3 and TRBJ2-3, with 14 bases that match TRBD2. The CDR3 runs 15 residues. V trimming: 10 bases; J trimming: 5 bases; junction bases outside the gene matches: 8. The germline V gene encodes CDR1 ENHRY and CDR2 SYGVKD.

This clonotype has ten or more counts. This chain uses TRBV2 with TRBJ2-5; D ambiguous. The CDR3 is 13 residues long. V gave up 5 bases and J gave up 4 bases, with 11 bases separating them. Germline V gives CDR1 SNHLY, CDR2 FYNNEI. CDR3 residues: CASSYQLRETQYF. Here the CDR3 DNA reads TGTGCCAGCAGTTATCAGTTGAGAGAGACCCAGTACTTC.

This clonotype was counted ten times or more. The chain uses TRBV6-1 and TRBJ2-1; D may be TRBD2 (7 bases). Trimming shortened V by 2 bases and J by 2 bases, and 16 bases separated the two germline ends. Looked up from germline, CDR1 is MNHNS and CDR2 is SASEGT. The CDR3 extends over 17 amino acids. Written as DNA, the CDR3 is TGTGCCAGCAGTGAACCAGTTGGCGGGGGCCCCTACAATGAGCAGTTCTTC. It yields the protein CASSEPVGGGPYNEQFF.

CDR3 protein: CASSVDEQGIYEQYF. The CDR3 DNA follows: TGTGCCAGCAGCGTAGACGAACAGGGGATCTACGAGCAGTACTTC. The chain couples TRBV9 to TRBJ2-7; 7 bases line up with TRBD1. Unmatched junction bases numbered 6, after V lost 0 bases and J lost 3 bases. This CDR3 contains 15 residues. Germline CDR1 SGDLS, CDR2 YYNGEE. Looking up the rest from reference TRBV9 and TRBJ2-7 gives the full variable domain: DSGVTQTPKHLITATGQRVTLRCSPRSGDLSVYWYQQSLDQGLQFLIQYYNGEERAKGNILERFSAQQFPDLHSELNLSSLELGDSALYFCASSVDEQGIYEQYFGPGTRLTVT.

At least ten counts were recorded for this clonotype. This chain links TRBV6-2 or TRBV6-3 with TRBJ2-1; D is uncertain. The germline gives CDR1 MNHEY, CDR2 SVGEGT. V lost 8 bases and J 13 bases, leaving 24 bases between the germline ends. This CDR3 is built from 14 residues. The DNA of the CDR3 is TGTGCCAGCTCATCCTCGGCAGGCCCGATAAGACAGTTCTTC. This sequence encodes CASSSSAGPIRQFF.

This clonotype was found many times. This chain links TRBV19 with TRBJ1-1, with TRBD1 as a possible D gene (6 bases). CDR3 length: 15 residues. Trimming shortened V by 3 bases and J by 0 bases, and 11 bases separated the two germline ends. Germline V gene data show CDR1 as LNHDA and CDR2 as SQIVND (reference sequence). The CDR3 protein is CASSMRGGMNTEAFF. In nucleotides, the CDR3 is TGTGCCAGTAGTATGAGAGGGGGAATGAACACTGAAGCTTTCTTT.

This clonotype was seen more than once but under ten times. This sequence may be a read error, since a much larger clone differs from it by one base. The chain recombines TRBV7-8 with TRBJ2-1, with D maybe TRBD2 (5 bases). Germline CDR1 reads SGHVS; CDR2 reads FQNEAQ. V lost 3 bases to trimming and J lost 0 bases, with 12 bases between them. The CDR3 has 16 residues. CDR3 amino acids: CASSFKAASSYNEQFF. The CDR3 DNA is TGTGCCAGCAGCTTTAAAGCGGCGAGCTCCTACAATGAGCAGTTCTTC.

V gene TRBV20-1 combines with J gene TRBJ1-1; tentatively, D is TRBD1 (6 bases). With 5 bases removed from V and 4 bases from J, the gap between germline ends came to 23 bases. In germline, CDR1 is DFQATT, CDR2 SNEGSKA (reference sequence). The CDR3 covers 16 residues. The chain's CDR3 is CSAPLTPGEYSTEAFF. The CDR3 DNA follows: TGCAGTGCTCCCTTGACCCCAGGGGAGTATAGCACTGAAGCTTTCTTT.

Many counts were recorded for this clonotype. The rearrangement uses TRBV7-9 and TRBJ2-3; the D call may be TRBD1 or TRBD2 (5 bases each). CDR3 length: 12 amino acids. The germline V gene has CDR1 SEHNR and CDR2 FQNEAQ (reference sequence). The ends were cut back, 5 bases at V and 7 bases at J, with 10 bases in the middle. The CDR3 is CASSRTGHTQYF. In nucleotides, the CDR3 is TGTGCCAGCAGCAGGACGGGGCATACGCAGTATTTT. Together with reference TRBV7-9 and TRBJ2-3, the CDR3 gives the full variable domain: DTGVSQNPRHKITKRGQNVTFRCDPISEHNRLYWYRQTLGQGPEFLTYFQNEAQLEKSRLLSDRFSAERPKGSFSTLEIQRTEQGDSAMYLCASSRTGHTQYFGPGTRLTVL.

This clonotype came up a few times. The V call is TRBV25-1, the J call TRBJ2-7; D may match TRBD1 or TRBD2 (5 bases each). Germline values: CDR1 MGHDK, CDR2 SYGVNS. V was trimmed by 7 bases and J by 6 bases, leaving 16 bases between them. This CDR3 spans 13 amino acids. The CDR3 DNA sequence: TGTGCCAGCACAGGGACCCCTTTTTTCGAGCAGTACTTC. Translating it yields CASTGTPFFEQYF.

The genes are TRBV5-4 and TRBJ1-1, with D perhaps TRBD1 (6 bases). CDR3 length: 16 amino acids. Germline V gene lookup returns CDR1 SGHNT and CDR2 YYREEE (reference sequence). Deletions cut 9 bases from V and 1 base from J, with 22 bases between. In nucleotides, the CDR3 is TGTGCCATCGCCGCGTGGGGGCGGCTGGAGAACACTGAAGCTTTCTTT. Its protein is CAIAAWGRLENTEAFF.

A few counts support this clonotype. This chain connects TRBV28 to TRBJ2-7; possible D gene TRBD2, 6 bases. The CDR3 spans 11 residues. Per germline, CDR1 MDHEN and CDR2 SYDVKM. Trimming left V 11 bases short and J 5 bases short, with 13 bases between. The CDR3 sequence is CAGSSGNEQYF. Here the CDR3 DNA reads TGTGCCGGGAGTAGCGGCAACGAGCAGTACTTC.

This clonotype was counted ten times or more. This chain uses TRBV12-3 or TRBV12-4 with TRBJ1-2; no reliable D call. CDR3 size: 13 residues. The V end was cut by 0 bases, the J end by 1 base, with 3 bases between. CDR3 DNA sequence: TGTGCCAGCAGTTTAGCCATTAACTATGGCTACACCTTC. It codes for CASSLAINYGYTF.

This clonotype was detected only a few times. The chain combines TRBV7-6 with TRBJ2-7, with 12 positions matching TRBD2. Losses at the gene ends were 5 bases for V and 6 bases for J; bases not matched to a gene: 5. Germline assignment: CDR1 SGHVS and CDR2 FNYEAQ. The length of the CDR3 is 14 residues. The CDR3 region is CASSAASGRGEQYF. Here the CDR3 DNA reads TGTGCCAGCAGCGCGGCTAGCGGGAGGGGCGAGCAGTACTTC.

This clonotype showed up just a few times. The chain combines TRBV28 with TRBJ1-6; D might be TRBD1 (5 bases). CDR1 MDHEN and CDR2 SYDVKM come from the germline V gene. The CDR3 sequence is 17 residues long. The germline V and J ends were trimmed by 6 bases and 0 bases, with 15 bases remaining between them. The CDR3 bases are TGTGCCAGCAGGGGCGGAGGCGGGGGCTCCTATAATTCACCCCTCCACTTT. This sequence encodes CASRGGGGGSYNSPLHF. The full variable domain, completed using reference TRBV28 and TRBJ1-6, is DVKVTQSSRYLVKRTGEKVFLECVQDMDHENMFWYRQDPGLGLRLIYFSYDVKMKEKGDIPEGYSVSREKKERFSLILESASTNQTSMYLCASRGGGGGSYNSPLHFGNGTRLTVT.

In its sample, this clonotype was seen many times. The rearrangement joins TRBV7-9 to TRBJ2-2; D ambiguous. The CDR3 consists of 16 residues. Germline CDR1 is SEHNR and CDR2 is FQNEAQ (reference sequence). V shed 5 bases and J shed 3 bases, with 16 bases lying between them. CDR3 in DNA: TGTGCCAGCAGCCCCCCCGTGGGGATAGACACCGGGGAGCTGTTTTTT. This codes for CASSPPVGIDTGELFF.

The table lists this clonotype with many counts. J is TRBJ1-2 and V is TRBV12-3 or TRBV12-4; D gene ambiguous. The germline V and J ends were trimmed by 1 base and 6 bases, with 12 bases remaining between them. The CDR3 contains 14 residues. The CDR3 here is CASSLELEEDGYTF. The DNA of the CDR3 is TGTGCCAGCAGTTTAGAGTTGGAGGAGGATGGCTACACCTTC.

The sample holds one count of this clonotype. With a much larger clone just one base away, this may be a read error. V gene TRBV10-3 combines with J gene TRBJ1-2, with D possibly TRBD1 on 5 matching bases. V lost 4 bases and J lost 5, with 8 bases in between. The CDR3 covers 12 residues. Germline V gives CDR1 ENHRY, CDR2 SYGVKD. The CDR3, as DNA: TGTGCCATCAGTGCCCGGGGGTATGGCTACACCTTC. Protein product: CAISARGYGYTF.

The chain employs TRBV2 and TRBJ2-3; D is ambiguous. The CDR3 has 15 residues. Trimming removed 4 bases from V and 4 bases from J, with 15 bases in between. Germline CDR1 SNHLY, CDR2 FYNNEI. Here the CDR3 reads CASSGATPNADTQYF. The CDR3, as DNA: TGTGCCAGCAGTGGGGCCACCCCAAACGCAGATACGCAGTATTTT. The entire variable domain, with the rest obtained from reference TRBV2 and TRBJ2-3, is as follows: EPEVTQTPSHQVTQMGQEVILRCVPISNHLYFYWYRQILGQKVEFLVSFYNNEISEKSEIFDDQFSVERPDGSNFTLKIRSTKLEDSAMYFCASSGATPNADTQYFGPGTRLTVL.

This clonotype was seen at least ten times. The chain uses TRBV12-3 or TRBV12-4 and TRBJ2-5; unclear D gene. V was shortened by 7 bases and J by 4 bases, with 10 bases between the two germline ends. The CDR3 is 12 residues long. CDR3: CASNRPSETQYF. DNA of the CDR3: TGTGCCAGCAACCGACCCTCAGAGACCCAGTACTTC.

This clonotype was counted only a few times. The junction and the germline gene differ at one end; a read error may be behind it. The CDR3 DNA follows: TGTGCCGGCAGTTTATGGGGGACTAGCGGGAGCGTCTATGAGCAGTTCTTC. It specifies CAGSLWGTSGSVYEQFF. The rearrangement links TRBV28 to TRBJ2-1; the match to TRBD2 covers 14 bases. Germline V lookup: CDR1 MDHEN, CDR2 SYDVKM. The CDR3 runs to 17 residues.

The gene calls are TRBV19 and TRBJ1-5, with TRBD1 matching 8 bases. This CDR3 has 15 residues. Unmatched junction bases numbered 4, after V lost 3 bases and J lost 3 bases. CDR1 LNHDA and CDR2 SQIVND come from the germline V gene (reference sequence). The CDR3 here is CASSMTGAFNQPQHF. The CDR3 DNA sequence: TGTGCCAGTAGTATGACAGGGGCGTTCAATCAGCCCCAGCATTTT.

In this sample, this clonotype turned up many times. The V gene is TRBV12-3 or TRBV12-4, the J gene TRBJ1-2, with TRBD1 as a possible D gene (5 bases). The CDR3 is made up of 17 amino acids. The germline V and J ends were trimmed by 3 bases and 2 bases, with 19 bases remaining between them. CDR3 sequence reads: CASSLWGGSTSNYGYTF. CDR3 sequence (DNA): TGTGCCAGCAGTTTGTGGGGGGGGAGCACGTCGAACTATGGCTACACCTTC.